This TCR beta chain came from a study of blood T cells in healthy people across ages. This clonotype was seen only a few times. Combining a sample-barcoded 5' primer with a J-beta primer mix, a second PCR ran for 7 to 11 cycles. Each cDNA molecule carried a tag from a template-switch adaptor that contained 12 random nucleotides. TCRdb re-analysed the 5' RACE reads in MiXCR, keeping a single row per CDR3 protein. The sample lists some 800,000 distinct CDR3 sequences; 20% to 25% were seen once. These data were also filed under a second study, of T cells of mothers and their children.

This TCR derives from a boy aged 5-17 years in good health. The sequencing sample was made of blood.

The CDR3 DNA reads as TGTGCCAGTAACGACGGCCTGAACACCGGGGAGCTGTTTTTT. It codes for CASNDGLNTGELFF. The chain couples TRBV7-9 to TRBJ2-2; D unclear. The length of the CDR3 is 14 residues. The V end was cut by 9 bases, the J end by 1 base, with 12 bases between. Germline V gene data show CDR1 as SEHNR and CDR2 as FQNEAQ (reference sequence).